This TCR beta chain was recovered during a study of cytomegalovirus exposure and HLA in healthy donors. Points from the study as a whole: In a later analysis, most CMV-associated TCR beta chains appeared HLA-restricted. As a later analysis revealed, the rate of TCR association differed by HLA locus, with DRB1 most and HLA-C fewest. Reports credit the classifier with highly specific, highly sensitive diagnosis of cytomegalovirus status. The investigators catalogued 164 TCR beta chains as cytomegalovirus-associated.

J gave up 6 bases and V 0 bases, and 13 bases lay outside the gene matches. Looked up from germline, CDR1 is SGDLS and CDR2 is YYNGEE. The CDR3 consists of 19 residues. Primers: 60 Vbeta forward and 13 Jbeta reverse. Clones were read by immunoSEQ multiplex PCR, and TCRdb kept only the in-frame ones, dropping some. This table holds 170,000 or so clones, 75% to 90% found once. A note on this clone: Its antigen remains unknown.

This TCR was sampled from a woman aged 18-29 years in good health and CMV-seronegative. The chain couples TRBV9 to TRBJ2-2, with 11 bases lining up with TRBD2. Sequenced: PBMCs. The CDR3 DNA sequence: TGTGCCAGCAGCGTAGGCATAGCGGGGGGGCCGAACCGGGCCGGGGAGCTGTTTTTT. It encodes CASSVGIAGGPNRAGELFF.